One sample yielded the 5 T cell receptor beta chains listed below, sequenced in a study of control samples from healthy donors and cancer patients. TCRdb keeps only in-frame clones here, not all; method: immunoSEQ multiplex PCR. Among about 140,000 clones listed, about 90% were seen once. What was sequenced was blood. The source of these receptors is a man aged 18 to 35 in good health.

The V and J genes are TRBV6-6 and TRBJ2-1; D perhaps matches TRBD1 (6 bases). CDR3 length: 14 residues. Trimming removed 3 bases from V and 7 bases from J, with 13 bases in between. Germline V gene lookup returns CDR1 MNHNY and CDR2 SVGAGI (reference sequence). The chain's CDR3 is CASSYRGGNNEQFF. The DNA for the CDR3 is TGTGCCAGCAGTTATAGAGGGGGAAATAATGAGCAGTTCTTC.

This chain joins TRBV27 and TRBJ1-1; the D is unclear. The ends were cut back, 0 bases at V and 4 bases at J, with 9 bases in the middle. The CDR3 covers 14 residues. Per the germline V gene, CDR1 is MNHEY and CDR2 is SMNVEV (reference sequence). The CDR3 sequence: CASSLSWRSTEAFF. CDR3 nucleotide sequence: TGTGCCAGCAGTTTATCGTGGCGGAGCACTGAAGCTTTCTTT.

This chain links TRBV6-5 with TRBJ1-1; the D is unclear. V was trimmed by 8 bases and J by 4 bases, leaving 14 bases between them. Germline assignment: CDR1 MNHEY and CDR2 SVGAGI. This CDR3 contains 13 residues. CDR3 DNA sequence: TGTGCCAGCCTCAAAGAGGGTATCACTGAAGCTTTCTTT. Its translation: CASLKEGITEAFF.

This chain links TRBV4-3 with TRBJ1-1, with no clear D. The CDR3 length is 15 residues. Per the germline V gene, CDR1 is LGHNA and CDR2 is YSLEER. The germline V and J ends were trimmed by 0 bases and 2 bases, with 10 bases remaining between them. The CDR3: CASSQDRGFNTEAFF. DNA for the CDR3: TGCGCCAGCAGCCAAGATCGCGGCTTTAACACTGAAGCTTTCTTT.

This clone is a singleton in its sample. The chain has TRBV5-6 and TRBJ1-5; no clear D. V lost 2 bases and J 2 bases, leaving 8 bases between the germline ends. This CDR3 spans 14 amino acids. The germline V gene has CDR1 SGHDT and CDR2 YYEEEE. CDR3 sequence: CASSLGVGNQPQHF. In nucleotides, the CDR3 is TGTGCCAGCAGCTTAGGCGTGGGCAATCAGCCCCAGCATTTT.